The 10 T cell receptor beta chains below come from one sample, sequenced in a study of response to subunit inactivated influenza vaccine (dated by TCRdb to between 2018 and 2020). Libraries were made using RT-PCR. Sequencing took place on an Illumina HiSeq 2500. Using fastp at Q25 and MiXCR, TCRdb reprocessed the public reads and kept productive beta chains. Each entry merges the rows of one CDR3 protein and shows their most common DNA and genes. A total of about 570,000 distinct CDR3 sequences appear in this sample, around 10% of them only once. The biggest ten clones account for approximately 9.9% of the sample. Separately, the same data were catalogued under a study of T cells expressing NK-cell markers. That second publication adds: TCR beta cDNA libraries were made by 5'RACE template switching that added a universal primer site and unique molecular identifiers.

This material consisted of PBMCs from blood, taken on the day of vaccination. The receptors were sampled from a man over 45 who received an inactivated influenza vaccine. Donor details come from another sample of the same person, matched by shared clones.

The chain uses TRBV2 and TRBJ2-7; tentatively, D is TRBD1 (5 bases). Trimming cost V 6 bases and J 7 bases, with 13 bases left between them. The CDR3 consists of 12 residues. Per the germline V gene, CDR1 is SNHLY and CDR2 is FYNNEI. CDR3 in DNA: TGTGCCAGCAGAACCGACAGTGAGGAGCAGTACTTC. It translates to CASRTDSEEQYF. Full variable domain (rest looked up from reference TRBV2 and TRBJ2-7): EPEVTQTPSHQVTQMGQEVILRCVPISNHLYFYWYRQILGQKVEFLVSFYNNEISEKSEIFDDQFSVERPDGSNFTLKIRSTKLEDSAMYFCASRTDSEEQYFGPGTRLTVT.

This clonotype was recorded a few times. One junction end disagrees with the germline gene, perhaps due to a read error. The rearrangement joins TRBV12-3 or TRBV12-4 to TRBJ2-1; D call uncertain. The CDR3 consists of 13 residues. The CDR3: CASSLGIFPGQFF. The CDR3 DNA reads as TGTGCCAGCAGCTTAGGGATTTTTCCGGGGCAGTTCTTC.

In this sample, this clonotype turned up a few times. CDR3 amino acids: CASKSGTAYEQYF. The CDR3 coding sequence is TGTGCCAGCAAATCCGGGACAGCCTACGAGCAGTACTTC. The gene calls are TRBV2 and TRBJ2-7; 7 bases map to TRBD1. This CDR3 has 13 amino acids. Germline assignment: CDR1 SNHLY and CDR2 FYNNEI. V gave up 7 bases and J gave up 2 bases; unmatched junction bases: 5.

Concerning this clonotype itself: One end of the junction does not line up with germline, which may come from a read error. This chain connects TRBV20-1 to TRBJ2-3, with 9 bases lining up with TRBD2. The CDR3 sequence is 15 residues long. Germline V gene data show CDR1 as DFQATT and CDR2 as SNEGSKA (reference sequence). CDR3: CSVSLAGKATDTQYF. The CDR3, as DNA: TGTAGTGTATCTCTAGCGGGAAAGGCCACAGATACGCAGTATTTT.

V gene TRBV4-3 combines with J gene TRBJ2-7, with 7 bases identical to TRBD2. The CDR3 covers 14 residues. V was pared by 1 base and J by 3 bases, with 3 bases of the junction left unmatched. The germline V gene has CDR1 LGHNA and CDR2 YSLEER. The CDR3 coding sequence is TGCGCCAGCAGCCAAGTGGAGCGGGACTACGAGCAGTACTTC. This translates into CASSQVERDYEQYF.

The CDR3 DNA sequence: TGTGCCAGCAGACTCCGGTCGGGAGTAGTCTACGAGCAGTACTTC. Protein sequence: CASRLRSGVVYEQYF. This chain connects TRBV6-1 to TRBJ2-7; TRBD2 is a possible D gene (6 bases). The germline gives CDR1 MNHNS, CDR2 SASEGT. The CDR3 extends over 15 amino acids. Trimming took 6 bases from V and 3 from J, leaving 18 bases between them.

This clonotype was observed at least ten times. The chain has TRBV6-1 and TRBJ1-4; TRBD1 might be the D (5 bases). V lost 8 bases to trimming and J lost 5 bases, with 12 bases between them. Germline CDR1 reads MNHNS; CDR2 reads SASEGT. The CDR3 loop spans 13 amino acids. The CDR3 loop is CASVVRGNEKLFF. CDR3 in DNA: TGTGCCAGCGTCGTAAGGGGCAATGAAAAACTGTTTTTT.

This clonotype was picked up many times. V is TRBV3-1 and J is TRBJ2-7; TRBD2 agrees at 10 bases. V was pared by 6 bases and J by 1 base, with 6 bases of the junction left unmatched. CDR3 length: 15 residues. Per the germline V gene, CDR1 is LGHDT and CDR2 is YNNKEL (reference sequence). The CDR3 sequence is CASSYTSGDSYEQYF. Here the CDR3 DNA reads TGTGCCAGCAGTTATACTAGCGGGGATTCCTACGAGCAGTACTTC.

This clonotype was observed a handful of times. The chain recombines TRBV15 with TRBJ2-1, with D perhaps matching TRBD2 (6 bases). This CDR3 contains 17 residues. Trimming pared 0 bases from V and 5 bases from J, leaving 17 bases between. Germline V lookup: CDR1 LNHNV, CDR2 YYDKDF (reference sequence). Written as DNA, the CDR3 is TGTGCCACCAGCAGAGATTCCCTAGCGCTTACTAACAATGAGCAGTTCTTC. Residues: CATSRDSLALTNNEQFF.

This rearrangement joins TRBV5-1 to TRBJ1-6; 9 bases line up with TRBD1. CDR3 size: 15 residues. Germline V gene sequence: CDR1 SGHRS, CDR2 YFSETQ. V was pared by 4 bases and J by 8 bases, with 7 bases of the junction left unmatched. The CDR3 here is CASSPGTGWDSPLHF. The DNA for the CDR3 is TGCGCCAGCAGCCCCGGGACAGGGTGGGATTCACCCCTCCACTTT.